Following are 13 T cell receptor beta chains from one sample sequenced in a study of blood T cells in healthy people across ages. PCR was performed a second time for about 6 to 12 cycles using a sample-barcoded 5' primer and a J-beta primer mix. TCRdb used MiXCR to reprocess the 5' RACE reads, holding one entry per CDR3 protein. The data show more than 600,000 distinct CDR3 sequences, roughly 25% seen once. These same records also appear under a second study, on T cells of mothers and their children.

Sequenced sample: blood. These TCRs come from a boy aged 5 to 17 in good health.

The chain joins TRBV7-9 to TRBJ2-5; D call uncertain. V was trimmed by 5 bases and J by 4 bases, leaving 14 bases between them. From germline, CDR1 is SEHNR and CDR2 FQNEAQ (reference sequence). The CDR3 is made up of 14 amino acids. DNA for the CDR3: TGTGCCAGCAGCCATAGACCCGATGTAGAGACCCAGTACTTC. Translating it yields CASSHRPDVETQYF.

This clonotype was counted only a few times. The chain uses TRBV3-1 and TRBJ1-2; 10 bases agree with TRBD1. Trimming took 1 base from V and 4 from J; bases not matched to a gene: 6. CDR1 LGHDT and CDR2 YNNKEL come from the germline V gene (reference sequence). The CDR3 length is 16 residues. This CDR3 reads CASSQADRGYGYGYTF. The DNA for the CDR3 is TGTGCCAGCAGCCAAGCGGACAGGGGGTATGGCTATGGCTACACCTTC.

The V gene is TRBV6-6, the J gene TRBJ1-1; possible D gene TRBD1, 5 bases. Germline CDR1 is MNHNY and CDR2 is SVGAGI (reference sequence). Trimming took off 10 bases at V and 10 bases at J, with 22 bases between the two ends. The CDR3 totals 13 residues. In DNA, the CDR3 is TGTGCCACGCTCTTACCCCCCTCGGGGGGAGCTTTCTTT. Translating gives CATLLPPSGGAFF.

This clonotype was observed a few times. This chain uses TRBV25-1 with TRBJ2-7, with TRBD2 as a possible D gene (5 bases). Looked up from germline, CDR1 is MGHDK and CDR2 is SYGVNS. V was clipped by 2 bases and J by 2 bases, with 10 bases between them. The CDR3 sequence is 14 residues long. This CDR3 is CASSEGGSPYEQYF. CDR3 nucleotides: TGTGCCAGCAGTGAAGGCGGGTCCCCCTACGAGCAGTACTTC.

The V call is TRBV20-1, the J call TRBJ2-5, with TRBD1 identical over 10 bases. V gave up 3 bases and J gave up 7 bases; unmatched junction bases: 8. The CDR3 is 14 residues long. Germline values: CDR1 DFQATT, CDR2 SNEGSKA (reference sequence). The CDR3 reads CSASKGQGRGTQYF. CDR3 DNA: TGCAGTGCTAGTAAGGGACAGGGGAGAGGGACCCAGTACTTC.

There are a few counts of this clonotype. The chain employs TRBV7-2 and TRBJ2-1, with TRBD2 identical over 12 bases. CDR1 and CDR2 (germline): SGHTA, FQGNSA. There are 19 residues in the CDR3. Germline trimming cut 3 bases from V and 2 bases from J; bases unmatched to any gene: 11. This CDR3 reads CASSFPGLAGQLAYNEQFF. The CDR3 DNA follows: TGTGCCAGCAGCTTCCCGGGACTAGCGGGCCAACTTGCCTACAATGAGCAGTTCTTC.

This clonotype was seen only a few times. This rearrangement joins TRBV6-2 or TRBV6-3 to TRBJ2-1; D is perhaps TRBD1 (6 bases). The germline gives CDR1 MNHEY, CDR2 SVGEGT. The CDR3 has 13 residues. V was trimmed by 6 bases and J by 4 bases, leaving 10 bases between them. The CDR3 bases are TGTGCCAGCAGGAGGACAGATTACAATGAGCAGTTCTTC. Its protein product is CASRRTDYNEQFF.

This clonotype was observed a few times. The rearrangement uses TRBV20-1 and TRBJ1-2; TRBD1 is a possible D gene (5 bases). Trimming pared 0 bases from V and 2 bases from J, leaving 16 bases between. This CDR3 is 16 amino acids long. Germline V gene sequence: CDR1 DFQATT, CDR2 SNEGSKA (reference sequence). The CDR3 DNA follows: TGCAGTGCTAGAGAGGTCAGGCAGGGCCCCAACTATGGCTACACCTTC. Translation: CSAREVRQGPNYGYTF.

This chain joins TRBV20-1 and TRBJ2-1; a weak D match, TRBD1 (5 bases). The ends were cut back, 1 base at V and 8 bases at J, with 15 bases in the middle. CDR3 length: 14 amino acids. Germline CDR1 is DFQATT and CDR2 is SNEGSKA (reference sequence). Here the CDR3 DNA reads TGCAGTGCTAGAGTCAGGGCTCCCTTCTATGAGCAGTTCTTC. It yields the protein CSARVRAPFYEQFF.

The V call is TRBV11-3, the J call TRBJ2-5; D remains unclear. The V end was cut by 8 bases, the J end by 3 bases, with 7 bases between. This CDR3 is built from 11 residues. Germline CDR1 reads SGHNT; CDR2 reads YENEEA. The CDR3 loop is CASGVKETQYF. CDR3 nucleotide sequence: TGTGCCAGCGGAGTAAAAGAGACCCAGTACTTC.

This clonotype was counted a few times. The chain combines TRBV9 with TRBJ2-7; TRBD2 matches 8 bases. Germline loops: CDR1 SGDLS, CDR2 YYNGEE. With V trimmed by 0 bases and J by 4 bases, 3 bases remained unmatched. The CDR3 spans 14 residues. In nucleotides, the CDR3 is TGTGCCAGCAGCGTAGGAGCTAGCGGGTACGAGCAGTACTTC. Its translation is CASSVGASGYEQYF.

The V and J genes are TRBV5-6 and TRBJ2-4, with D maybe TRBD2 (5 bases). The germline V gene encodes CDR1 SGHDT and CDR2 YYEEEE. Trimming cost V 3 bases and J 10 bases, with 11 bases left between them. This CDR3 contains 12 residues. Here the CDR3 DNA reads TGTGCCAGCAGCTCAACTAGAGGGATTCAGTACTTC. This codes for CASSSTRGIQYF. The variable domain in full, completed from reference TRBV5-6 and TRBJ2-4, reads DAGVTQSPTHLIKTRGQQVTLRCSPKSGHDTVSWYQQALGQGPQFIFQYYEEEERQRGNFPDRFSGHQFPNYSSELNVNALLLGDSALYLCASSSTRGIQYFGAGTRLSVL.

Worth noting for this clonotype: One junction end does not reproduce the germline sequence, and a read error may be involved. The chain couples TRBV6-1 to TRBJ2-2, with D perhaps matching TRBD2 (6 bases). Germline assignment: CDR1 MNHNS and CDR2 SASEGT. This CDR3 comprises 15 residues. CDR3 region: CASSGGTPHTGGLFF. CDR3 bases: TGTGCCAGCAGTGGGGGCACACCTCACACCGGGGGGCTGTTTTTT.